The rows below give T cell receptor beta chains drawn from one sample of a study of cytomegalovirus exposure and HLA in healthy donors. The assay was immunoSEQ multiplex PCR, and TCRdb's table has in-frame clones only and misses some. Here the sample spans around 65,000 clones, 68% being singletons. Sequences were obtained from PBMCs. The receptors stem from a man aged 40-50 years in good health and CMV-seropositive. Each CDR3 is given with its conserved first and last residue. A D gene is named only where the DNA matches it firmly. Not every row has a clone size; where given, it reads once, few, many or a size class.

clone size	V gene	J gene	D gene	CDR3 DNA	CDR3 protein
once	TRBV4-1	TRBJ2-1	TRBD2	TGCGCCAGCAGCCAGTGGGAGCGGGAGGCGGCTGAGCAGTTCTTC	CASSQWEREAAEQFF
.	TRBV6-9	TRBJ1-5	TRBD1	TGTGCCAGCAGTTGGGGACAGGGAGATCAGCCCCAGCATTTT	CASSWGQGDQPQHF
.	TRBV11-2	TRBJ2-3	.	TGTGCCAGCAGCTCCCCGGACGGGGACTTTTTGACGCAGTATTTT	CASSSPDGDFLTQYF
.	TRBV14	TRBJ1-1	.	TGCGCCAGCAGCCTGCTCCCGGGACAATTGAACACTGAAGCTTTCTTT	CASSLLPGQLNTEAFF
few	TRBV6-1	TRBJ2-1	TRBD1	TGTGCCATAAGGACAGGAACTTACAATGAGCAGTTCTTC	CAIRTGTYNEQFF
.	TRBV15	TRBJ1-5	.	TGTGCCACCAGCAGGGACAGCCTAAATCAGCCCCAGCATTTT	CATSRDSLNQPQHF
.	TRBV29-1	TRBJ2-7	.	TGCAGCGCTCGGGACAATTCCTACGAGCAGTACTTC	CSARDNSYEQYF
once	TRBV29-1	TRBJ1-2	TRBD1	TGCAGCGTCCCGGCGACAGGGCTTTATGGCTACACCTTC	CSVPATGLYGYTF
.	TRBV18	TRBJ2-5	.	TGTGCCAGCTCACCACAGGCGGGGTTGGAGACCCAGTACTTC	CASSPQAGLETQYF
.	TRBV21-1	TRBJ1-3	.	TGTGCCAGCAGCCCTCGGGACAGCCTCTCTGGAAACACCATATATTTT	CASSPRDSLSGNTIYF
.	TRBV7-2	TRBJ2-5	TRBD2	TGTGCCAGCAGCTTTGAGGGAGGGCCTCCAGAGACCCAGTACTTC	CASSFEGGPPETQYF
few	TRBV6-1	TRBJ1-6	TRBD1	TGTGCCAGCAGTGAAAGGGGACAGGGGAGCTCCTATAATTCACCCCTCCACTTT	CASSERGQGSSYNSPLHF
.	TRBV9	TRBJ1-6	.	TGTGCCAGCAGCGTAGTACTTGCCTATAATTCACCCCTCCACTTT	CASSVVLAYNSPLHF
few	TRBV4-1	TRBJ2-5	.	TGCGCCAGCAGCGAAACCAGGGTTGAGACCCAGTACTTC	CASSETRVETQYF
few	TRBV2	TRBJ2-7	.	TGTGCCAGCAGAGACGGGACATACGGTTCCTACGAGCAGTACTTC	CASRDGTYGSYEQYF
.	TRBV27	TRBJ1-1	.	TGTGCCAGCAGTTTAGTAGGGGACACTGAAGCTTTCTTT	CASSLVGDTEAFF
.	TRBV12-2	TRBJ2-7	.	TGTGCAAGTCGCTTTCCAGGGGGCGCGATGGGCGGCCACGAGCAGTACTTC	CASRFPGGAMGGHEQYF
once	TRBV7-9	TRBJ1-2	.	TGTGCCAGCAGCTTAGACAAGGGCAGGGGCAACTATGGCTACACCTTC	CASSLDKGRGNYGYTF
.	TRBV5-1	TRBJ2-2	TRBD1	TGCGCCAGCAGCATTAATGGACAGGGCAACACCGGGGAGCTGTTTTTT	CASSINGQGNTGELFF
.	TRBV5-6	TRBJ2-1	.	TGTGCCAGCAGCTTGTTAAATCCCAATGAGCAGTTCTTC	CASSLLNPNEQFF
.	TRBV21-1	TRBJ2-7	.	TGTGCCAGCAGCAACCGGGACACCTACTACGAGCAGTACTTC	CASSNRDTYYEQYF
.	TRBV27	TRBJ2-7	.	TGTGCCACTAGCACATGGGAACTTGGCGAGCAGTACTTC	CATSTWELGEQYF
few	TRBV19	TRBJ2-7	TRBD1	TGTGCCGGAACGACAGGGGACTACGAGCAGTACTTC	CAGTTGDYEQYF